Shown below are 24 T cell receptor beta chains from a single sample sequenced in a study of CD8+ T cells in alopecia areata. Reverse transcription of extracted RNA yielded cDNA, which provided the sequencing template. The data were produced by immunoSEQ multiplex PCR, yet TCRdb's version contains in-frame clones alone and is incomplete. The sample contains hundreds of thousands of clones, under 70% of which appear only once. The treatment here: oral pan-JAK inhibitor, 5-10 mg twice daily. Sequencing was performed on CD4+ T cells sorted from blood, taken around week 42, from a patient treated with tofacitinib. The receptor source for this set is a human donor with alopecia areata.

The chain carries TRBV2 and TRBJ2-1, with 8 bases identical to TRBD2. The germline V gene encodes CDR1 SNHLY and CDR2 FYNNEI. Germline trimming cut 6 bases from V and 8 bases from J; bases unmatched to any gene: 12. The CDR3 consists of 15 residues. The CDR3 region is CASRERVAGGDEQFF. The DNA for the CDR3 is TGTGCCAGCAGGGAGAGGGTGGCGGGGGGAGATGAGCAGTTCTTC.

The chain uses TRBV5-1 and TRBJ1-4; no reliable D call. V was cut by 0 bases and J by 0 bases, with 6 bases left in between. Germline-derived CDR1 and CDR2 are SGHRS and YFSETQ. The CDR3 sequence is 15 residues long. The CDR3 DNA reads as TGCGCCAGCAGCTTGGACACTTCAACTAATGAAAAACTGTTTTTT. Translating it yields CASSLDTSTNEKLFF.

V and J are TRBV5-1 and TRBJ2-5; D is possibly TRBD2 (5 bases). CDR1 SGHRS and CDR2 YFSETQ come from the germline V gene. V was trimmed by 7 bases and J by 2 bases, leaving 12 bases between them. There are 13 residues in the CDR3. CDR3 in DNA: TGCGCCAGCTCTCGAGGGAGTCAAGAGACCCAGTACTTC. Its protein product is CASSRGSQETQYF.

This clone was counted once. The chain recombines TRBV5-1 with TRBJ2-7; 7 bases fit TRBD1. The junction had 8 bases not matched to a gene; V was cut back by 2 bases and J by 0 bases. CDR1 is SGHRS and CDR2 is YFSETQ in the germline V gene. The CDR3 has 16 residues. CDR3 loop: CASSLTGTGVSYEQYF. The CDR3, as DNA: TGCGCCAGCAGCTTAACCGGAACAGGGGTCTCCTACGAGCAGTACTTC.

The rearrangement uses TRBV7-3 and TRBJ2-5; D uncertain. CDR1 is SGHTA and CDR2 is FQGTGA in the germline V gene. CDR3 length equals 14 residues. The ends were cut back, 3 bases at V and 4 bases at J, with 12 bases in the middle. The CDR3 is CASSFGPAAETQYF. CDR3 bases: TGTGCCAGCAGCTTTGGGCCGGCGGCAGAGACCCAGTACTTC. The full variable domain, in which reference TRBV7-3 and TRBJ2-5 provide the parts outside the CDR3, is GAGVSQTPSNKVTEKGKYVELRCDPISGHTALYWYRQSLGQGPEFLIYFQGTGAADDSGLPNDRFFAVRPEGSVSTLKIQRTERGDSAVYLCASSFGPAAETQYFGPGTRLLVL.

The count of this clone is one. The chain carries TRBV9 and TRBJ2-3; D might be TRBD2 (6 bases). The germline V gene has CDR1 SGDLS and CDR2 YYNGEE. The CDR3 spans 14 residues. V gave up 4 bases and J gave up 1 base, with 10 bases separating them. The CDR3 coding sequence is TGTGCCAGCAGCCCCAAGCGGGGCACAGATACGCAGTATTTT. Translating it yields CASSPKRGTDTQYF.

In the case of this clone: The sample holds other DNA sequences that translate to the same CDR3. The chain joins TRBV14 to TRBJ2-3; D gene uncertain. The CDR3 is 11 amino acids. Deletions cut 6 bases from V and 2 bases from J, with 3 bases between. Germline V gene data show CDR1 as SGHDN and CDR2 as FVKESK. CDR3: CASSHTDTQYF. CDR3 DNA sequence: TGTGCCAGCAGTCACACAGATACGCAGTATTTT.

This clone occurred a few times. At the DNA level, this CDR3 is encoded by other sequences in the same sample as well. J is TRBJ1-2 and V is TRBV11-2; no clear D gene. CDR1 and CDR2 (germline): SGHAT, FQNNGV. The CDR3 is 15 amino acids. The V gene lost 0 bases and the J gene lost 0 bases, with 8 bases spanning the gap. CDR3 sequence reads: CASSLDQVANYGYTF. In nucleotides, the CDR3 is TGTGCCAGCAGCTTAGATCAGGTCGCTAACTATGGCTACACCTTC.

CDR3 protein: CASSLLEYQFSPLHF. The CDR3 DNA is TGTGCCAGCAGCTTATTGGAGTATCAATTTTCACCCCTCCACTTT. The chain has TRBV7-8 and TRBJ1-6; D gene ambiguous. This CDR3 comprises 15 residues. Germline assignment: CDR1 SGHVS and CDR2 FQNEAQ. With 2 bases removed from V and 9 bases from J, the gap between germline ends came to 14 bases.

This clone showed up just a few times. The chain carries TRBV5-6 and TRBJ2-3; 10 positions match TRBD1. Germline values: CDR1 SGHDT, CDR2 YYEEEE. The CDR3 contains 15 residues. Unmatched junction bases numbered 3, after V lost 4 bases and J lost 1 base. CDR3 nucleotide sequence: TGTGCCAGCAGCCGAGGACAGGGGGGCACAGATACGCAGTATTTT. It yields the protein CASSRGQGGTDTQYF.

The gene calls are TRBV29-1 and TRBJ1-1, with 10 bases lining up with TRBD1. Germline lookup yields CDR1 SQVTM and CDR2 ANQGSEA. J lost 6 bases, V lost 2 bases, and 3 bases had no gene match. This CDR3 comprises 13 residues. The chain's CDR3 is CSVERQGAAEAFF. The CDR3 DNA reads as TGCAGCGTTGAAAGACAGGGGGCCGCTGAAGCTTTCTTT. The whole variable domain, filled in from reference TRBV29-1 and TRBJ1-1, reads SAVISQKPSRDICQRGTSLTIQCQVDSQVTMMFWYRQQPGQSLTLIATANQGSEATYESGFVIDKFPISRPNLTFSTLTVSNMSPEDSSIYLCSVERQGAAEAFFGQGTRLTVV.

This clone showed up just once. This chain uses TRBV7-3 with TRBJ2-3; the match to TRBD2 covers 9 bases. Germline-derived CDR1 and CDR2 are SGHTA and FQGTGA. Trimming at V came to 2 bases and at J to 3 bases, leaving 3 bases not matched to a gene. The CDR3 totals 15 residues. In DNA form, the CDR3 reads TGTGCCAGCAGCTTAGGAAGCGGGGGGACAGATACGCAGTATTTT. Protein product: CASSLGSGGTDTQYF.

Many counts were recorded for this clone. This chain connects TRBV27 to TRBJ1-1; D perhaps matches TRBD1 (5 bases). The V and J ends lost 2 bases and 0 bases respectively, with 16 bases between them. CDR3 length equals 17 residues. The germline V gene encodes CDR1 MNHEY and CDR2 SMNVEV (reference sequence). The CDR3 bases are TGTGCCAGCAGTTTAGGAGGGGCGTCCCTTATGAACACTGAAGCTTTCTTT. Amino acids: CASSLGGASLMNTEAFF.

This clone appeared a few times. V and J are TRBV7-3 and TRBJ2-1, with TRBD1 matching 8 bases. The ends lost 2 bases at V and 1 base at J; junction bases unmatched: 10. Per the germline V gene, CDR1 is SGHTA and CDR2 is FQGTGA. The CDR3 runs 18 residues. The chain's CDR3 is CASSLLTGGWESYNEQFF. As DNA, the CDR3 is TGTGCCAGCAGCTTATTAACAGGGGGTTGGGAGTCCTACAATGAGCAGTTCTTC.

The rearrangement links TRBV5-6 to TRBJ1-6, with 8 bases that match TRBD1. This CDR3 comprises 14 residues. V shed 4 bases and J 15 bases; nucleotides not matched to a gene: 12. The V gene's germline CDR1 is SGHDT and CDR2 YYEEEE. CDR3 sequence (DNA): TGTGCCAGCAGCCCGGACAGGGACTCTACATGCCTCCACTTT. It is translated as CASSPDRDSTCLHF. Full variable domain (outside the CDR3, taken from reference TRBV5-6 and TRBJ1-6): DAGVTQSPTHLIKTRGQQVTLRCSPKSGHDTVSWYQQALGQGPQFIFQYYEEEERQRGNFPDRFSGHQFPNYSSELNVNALLLGDSALYLCASSPDRDSTCLHFGNGTRLTVT.

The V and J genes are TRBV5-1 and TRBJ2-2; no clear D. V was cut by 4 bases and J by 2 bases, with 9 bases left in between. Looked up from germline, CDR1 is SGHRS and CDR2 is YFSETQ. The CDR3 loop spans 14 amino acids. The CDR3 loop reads CASSLTTNTGELFF. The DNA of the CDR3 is TGCGCCAGCAGCCTGACGACCAACACCGGGGAGCTGTTTTTT.

DNA of the CDR3: TGCAGCGTTGAAGGGGGACAGGGCATGAACACTGAAGCTTTCTTT. Its protein product is CSVEGGQGMNTEAFF. The rearrangement links TRBV29-1 to TRBJ1-1, with TRBD1 matching over 9 bases. CDR1 is SQVTM and CDR2 is ANQGSEA in the germline V gene. The CDR3 sequence is 15 residues long. Trimming removed 1 base from V and 0 bases from J; junction bases left unmatched: 3.

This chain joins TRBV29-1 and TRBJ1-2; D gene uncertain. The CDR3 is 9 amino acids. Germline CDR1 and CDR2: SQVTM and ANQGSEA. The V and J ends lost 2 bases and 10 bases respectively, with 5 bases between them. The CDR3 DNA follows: TGCAGCGTTGAAATCGACTACACCTTC. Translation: CSVEIDYTF.

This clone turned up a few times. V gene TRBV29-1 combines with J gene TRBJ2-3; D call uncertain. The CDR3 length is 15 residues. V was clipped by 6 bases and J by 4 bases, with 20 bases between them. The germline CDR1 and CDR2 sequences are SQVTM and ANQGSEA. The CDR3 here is CSVAPFSGEADTQYF. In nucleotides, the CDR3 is TGCAGCGTCGCGCCCTTTTCCGGAGAGGCAGATACGCAGTATTTT.

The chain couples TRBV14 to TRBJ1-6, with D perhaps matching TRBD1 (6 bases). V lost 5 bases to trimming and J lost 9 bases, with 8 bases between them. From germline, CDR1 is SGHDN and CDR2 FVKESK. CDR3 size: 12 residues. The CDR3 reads CASSAGVSPLHF. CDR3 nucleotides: TGTGCCAGCAGCGCAGGGGTTTCACCCCTCCACTTT.

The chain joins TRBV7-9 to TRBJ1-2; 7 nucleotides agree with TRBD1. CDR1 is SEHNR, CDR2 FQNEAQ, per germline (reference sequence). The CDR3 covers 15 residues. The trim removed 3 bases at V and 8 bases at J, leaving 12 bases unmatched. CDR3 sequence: CASSLSGGLPEGYTF. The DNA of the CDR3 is TGTGCCAGCAGCTTGTCAGGGGGGCTCCCGGAGGGCTACACCTTC.

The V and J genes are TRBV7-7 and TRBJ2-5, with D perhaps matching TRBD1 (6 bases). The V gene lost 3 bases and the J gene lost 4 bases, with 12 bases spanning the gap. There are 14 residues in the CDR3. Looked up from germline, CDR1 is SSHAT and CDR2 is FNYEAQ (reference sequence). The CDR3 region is CASSFRPGAETQYF. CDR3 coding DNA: TGTGCCAGCAGCTTTAGACCAGGGGCAGAGACCCAGTACTTC. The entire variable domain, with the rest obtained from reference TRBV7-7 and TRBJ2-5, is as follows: GAGVSQSPRYKVTKRGQDVTLRCDPISSHATLYWYQQALGQGPEFLTYFNYEAQPDKSGLPSDRFSAERPEGSISTLTIQRTEQRDSAMYRCASSFRPGAETQYFGPGTRLLVL.

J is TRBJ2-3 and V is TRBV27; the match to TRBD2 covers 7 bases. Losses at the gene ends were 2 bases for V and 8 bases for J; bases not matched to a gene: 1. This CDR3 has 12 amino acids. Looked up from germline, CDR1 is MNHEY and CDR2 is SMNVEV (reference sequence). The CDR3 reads CASSLERGTQYF. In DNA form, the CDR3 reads TGTGCCAGCAGTTTAGAGCGGGGTACGCAGTATTTT.

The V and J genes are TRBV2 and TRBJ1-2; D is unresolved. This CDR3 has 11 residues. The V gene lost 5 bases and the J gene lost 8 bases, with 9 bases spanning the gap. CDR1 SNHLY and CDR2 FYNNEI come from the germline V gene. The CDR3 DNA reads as TGTGCCAGCAGTCTCGACTTGGGCTACACCTTC. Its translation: CASSLDLGYTF.